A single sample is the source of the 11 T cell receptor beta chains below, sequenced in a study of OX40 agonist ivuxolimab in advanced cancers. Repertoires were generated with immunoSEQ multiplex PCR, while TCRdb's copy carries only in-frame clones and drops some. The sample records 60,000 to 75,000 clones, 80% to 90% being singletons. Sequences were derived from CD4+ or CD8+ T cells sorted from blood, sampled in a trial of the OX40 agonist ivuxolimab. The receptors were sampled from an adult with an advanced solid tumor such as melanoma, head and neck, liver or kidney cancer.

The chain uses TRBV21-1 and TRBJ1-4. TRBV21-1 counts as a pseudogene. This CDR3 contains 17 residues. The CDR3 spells CASSKGPNTATNEKLFF. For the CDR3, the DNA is TGTGCCAGCAGCAAAGGCCCAAATACTGCAACTAATGAAAAACTGTTTTTT.

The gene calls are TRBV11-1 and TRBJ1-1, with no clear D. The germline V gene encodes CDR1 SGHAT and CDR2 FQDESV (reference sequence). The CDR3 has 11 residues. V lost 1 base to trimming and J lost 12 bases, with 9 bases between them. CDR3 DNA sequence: TGTGCCAGCAGCTTAGAGATGGGAACTTTCTTT. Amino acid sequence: CASSLEMGTFF.

CDR3 DNA: TGTGCCAGCATGGAGGGGGGGACGGTCGAGCAGTACTTC. Protein product: CASMEGGTVEQYF. This chain uses TRBV27 with TRBJ2-7; weak D call: TRBD2 (7 bases). The CDR3 is 13 amino acids. The germline V gene encodes CDR1 MNHEY and CDR2 SMNVEV (reference sequence). The V and J ends lost 7 bases and 6 bases respectively, with 16 bases between them.

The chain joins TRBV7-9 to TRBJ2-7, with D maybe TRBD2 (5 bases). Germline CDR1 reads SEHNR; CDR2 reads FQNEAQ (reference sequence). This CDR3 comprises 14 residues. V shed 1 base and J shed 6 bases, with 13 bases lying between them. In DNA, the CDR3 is TGTGCCAGCAGCTTAGGTCTAAGGGAGCCCGAGCAGTACTTC. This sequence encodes CASSLGLREPEQYF.

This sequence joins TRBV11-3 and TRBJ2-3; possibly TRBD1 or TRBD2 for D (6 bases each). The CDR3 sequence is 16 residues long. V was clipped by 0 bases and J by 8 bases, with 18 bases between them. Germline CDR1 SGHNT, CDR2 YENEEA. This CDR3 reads CASSLDQGRSTSTQYF. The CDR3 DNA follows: TGTGCCAGCAGCTTAGATCAGGGGAGGAGTACAAGTACGCAGTATTTT.

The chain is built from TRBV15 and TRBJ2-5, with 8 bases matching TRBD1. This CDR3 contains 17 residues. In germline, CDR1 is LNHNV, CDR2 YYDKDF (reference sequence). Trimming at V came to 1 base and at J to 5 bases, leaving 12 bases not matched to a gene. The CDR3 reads CATSRAPPSGGEETQYF. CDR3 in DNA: TGTGCCACCAGCAGAGCACCCCCCTCAGGGGGCGAGGAGACCCAGTACTTC.

CDR3 amino acids: CASSLVRAERGELFF. The CDR3 nucleotides read TGTGCCAGCAGCTTAGTTAGGGCCGAAAGAGGGGAGCTGTTTTTT. The rearrangement joins TRBV7-2 to TRBJ2-2, with D unresolved. The germline V and J ends were trimmed by 1 base and 8 bases, with 14 bases remaining between them. The CDR3 consists of 15 residues. Germline CDR1 is SGHTA and CDR2 is FQGNSA.

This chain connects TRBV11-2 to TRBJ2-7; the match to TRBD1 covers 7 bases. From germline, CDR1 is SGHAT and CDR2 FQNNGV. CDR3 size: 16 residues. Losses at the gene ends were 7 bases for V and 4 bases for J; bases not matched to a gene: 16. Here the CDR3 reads CASTTFRGLGAYEQYF. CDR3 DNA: TGTGCCAGCACCACATTTAGGGGGCTAGGGGCATACGAGCAGTACTTC. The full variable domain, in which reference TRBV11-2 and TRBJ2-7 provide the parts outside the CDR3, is EAGVAQSPRYKIIEKRQSVAFWCNPISGHATLYWYQQILGQGPKLLIQFQNNGVVDDSQLPKDRFSAERLKGVDSTLKIQPAKLEDSAVYLCASTTFRGLGAYEQYFGPGTRLTVT.

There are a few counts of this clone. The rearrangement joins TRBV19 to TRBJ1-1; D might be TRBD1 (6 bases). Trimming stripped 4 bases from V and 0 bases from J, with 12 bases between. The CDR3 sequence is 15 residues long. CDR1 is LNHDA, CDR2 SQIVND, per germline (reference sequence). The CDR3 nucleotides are TGTGCCAGTAGTACCCGGACAGACATGAACACTGAAGCTTTCTTT. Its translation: CASSTRTDMNTEAFF. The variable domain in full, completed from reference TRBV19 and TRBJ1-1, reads DGGITQSPKYLFRKEGQNVTLSCEQNLNHDAMYWYRQDPGQGLRLIYYSQIVNDFQKGDIAEGYSVSREKKESFPLTVTSAQKNPTAFYLCASSTRTDMNTEAFFGQGTRLTVV.

The CDR3 DNA follows: TGTGCCAGCAGCCCCCGGTGGGCACTTACCGGAACAGATACGCAGTATTTT. Amino acid sequence: CASSPRWALTGTDTQYF. This chain connects TRBV5-6 to TRBJ2-3; D remains unclear. Germline values: CDR1 SGHDT, CDR2 YYEEEE. Trimming stripped 4 bases from V and 3 bases from J, with 21 bases between. The CDR3 is made up of 17 amino acids.

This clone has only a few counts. The CDR3 spells CASSLGGGRSNQPQHF. The CDR3 nucleotides read TGTGCCAGCAGCTTAGGCGGGGGGCGTAGCAATCAGCCCCAGCATTTT. J is TRBJ1-5 and V is TRBV13; a possible D gene is TRBD1 (6 bases). The CDR3 is made up of 16 amino acids. Germline loops: CDR1 PRHDT, CDR2 FYEKMQ (reference sequence). Trimming removed 0 bases at V and 0 bases at J, with 9 bases between.